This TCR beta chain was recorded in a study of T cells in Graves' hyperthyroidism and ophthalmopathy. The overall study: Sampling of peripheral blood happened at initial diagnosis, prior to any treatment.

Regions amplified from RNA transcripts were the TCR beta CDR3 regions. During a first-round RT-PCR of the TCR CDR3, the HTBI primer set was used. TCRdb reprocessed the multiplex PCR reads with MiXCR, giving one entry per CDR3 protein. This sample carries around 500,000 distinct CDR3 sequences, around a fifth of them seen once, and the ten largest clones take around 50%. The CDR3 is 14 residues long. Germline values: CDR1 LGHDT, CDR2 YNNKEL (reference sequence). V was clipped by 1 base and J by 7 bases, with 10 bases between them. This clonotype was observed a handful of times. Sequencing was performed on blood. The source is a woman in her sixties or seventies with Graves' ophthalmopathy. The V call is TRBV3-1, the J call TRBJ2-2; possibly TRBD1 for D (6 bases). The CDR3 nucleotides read TGTGCCAGCAGCCAAGCTAGCAGGGGCGGGGAGCTGTTTTTT. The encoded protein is CASSQASRGGELFF. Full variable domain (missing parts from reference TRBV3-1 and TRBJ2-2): DTAVSQTPKYLVTQMGNDKSIKCEQNLGHDTMYWYKQDSKKFLKIMFSYNNKELIINETVPNRFSPKSPDKAHLNLHINSLELGDSAVYFCASSQASRGGELFFGEGSRLTVL.